This T cell receptor beta chain was recovered during a study of blood T cells in healthy people across ages. About this clonotype: Compared with germline, one end of the junction differs, possibly owing to a read error.

The germline V gene encodes CDR1 MGHRA and CDR2 YSYEKL. The CDR3 loop spans 14 amino acids. With a J-beta primer mix and a sample-barcoded 5' primer, a second PCR ran about 6 to 11 cycles. One entry per CDR3 protein, called by TCRdb with MiXCR from the 5' RACE reads. The sample includes 1.5 million to 2 million distinct CDR3 sequences, 25% to 30% of them seen just once. The chain carries TRBV4-1 and TRBJ2-1, with D perhaps matching TRBD1 or TRBD2 (5 bases each). The sample taken for sequencing was blood. The sequence was obtained from a woman in her twenties or thirties in good health. CDR3 amino acids: CASSPLRGHNGQFF. The CDR3 coding sequence is TGCGCCAGCAGCCCCTTGAGGGGCCACAATGGGCAGTTCTTC.